This T cell receptor beta chain was recorded in a study of shared clonotypes between healthy human individuals. V was clipped by 5 bases and J by 14 bases; unmatched bases: 8. CDR3 length: 12 amino acids. Germline assignment: CDR1 KGHSY and CDR2 FQNENV. Only CD45RO-negative cells positively selected for CCR7 counted as naive CD8 cells, so terminally differentiated effector memory CD45RA+ cells were excluded. The study drew its donors from healthy HIV-negative adults without recent acute infections or vaccinations. Study-level points and caveats: Among a handful of donors, approximately 5% of naive CD4 clonotypes were found in common. Sorted-subset sequencing, rarefaction showed, was incomplete despite large depth.

Concerning this clone: Its matching antigen is unknown.

The assay was run at deep level. The assay was immunoSEQ multiplex PCR, and TCRdb's table has in-frame clones only and misses some. The sample contains around 2,000,000 clones, over 85% of which appear only once. This clonotype was obtained from a man aged 18 to 29 in good health. The chain carries TRBV16 and TRBJ2-1, with 8 nucleotides matching TRBD2. Sequencing was done on a sample of naive CD8+ T cells sorted from blood. Here the CDR3 DNA reads TGTGCCAGCAGCTTTAGCGGGAACCCCGAGTTCTTC. Translating gives CASSFSGNPEFF.